These T cell receptor beta chains were read from a single sample in a study of post-analysis software for immune sequencing data. TCRdb re-called the PCR reads through MiXCR, storing one row per CDR3 protein. The table includes hundreds of thousands of distinct CDR3 sequences, 59% detected once. Sample: blood. The receptors come from a girl aged 2-10 years with multiple sclerosis. CDR3s include the opening cysteine and the closing phenylalanine or tryptophan. A D gene is named only where the DNA matches it firmly. Clone size appears in some rows only: once, few, many, or a class for an expanded clone.

cdr3_nt	cdr3_aa	j_call	v_call	clone_size	d_call
TGCGCCAGCAGTGACTATAGCACTTCCAAAGAGACCCAGTACTTC	CASSDYSTSKETQYF	TRBJ2-5	TRBV10-2	few	NA
TGCGCCAGCAGCTTGCGAGCGGGGGGTCTGTATGAGCAGTTCTTC	CASSLRAGGLYEQFF	TRBJ2-1	TRBV5-1	NA	TRBD2
TGTGCCAGCAGCTTAGAGGGAGCAAGGCAGTACTTC	CASSLEGARQYF	TRBJ2-4	TRBV7-9	NA	NA
TGTGCCAGCAGCGTAGGGGGGAGGGAAGGTCAGCCCCAGCATTTT	CASSVGGREGQPQHF	TRBJ1-5	TRBV9	NA	NA
TGTGCCGTGCGGACGGCAGATACGCAGTATTTT	CAVRTADTQYF	TRBJ2-3	TRBV30	NA	NA
TGTGCCAGCAGTTACTCGAGACAGAACAATGAGCAGTTCTTC	CASSYSRQNNEQFF	TRBJ2-1	TRBV6-5	once	NA
TGTGCCAGCGGCTCCTACCCCAATGAGCAGTTCTTC	CASGSYPNEQFF	TRBJ2-1	TRBV6-6	NA	NA
TGTGCCAGCAGTGCGAGACAGAGGCCCACTTTAGACTACGAGCAGTACTTC	CASSARQRPTLDYEQYF	TRBJ2-7	TRBV6-1	NA	NA
TGTGCCAGCAGCCAATCGTCCGCAGGGAATGAGCAGTACTTC	CASSQSSAGNEQYF	TRBJ2-5	TRBV16	NA	NA
TGCGCCAGCAGCTTGGAGGGTACCTACGAGCAGTACTTC	CASSLEGTYEQYF	TRBJ2-7	TRBV5-1	few	NA
TGTGCCAGCAGCTTCCTGAGCAGCTGGGATGAGCAGTTCTTC	CASSFLSSWDEQFF	TRBJ2-1	TRBV7-2	once	NA
TGCAGTGCTAGGGGAGGGAGCTCCTACAATGAGCAGTTCTTC	CSARGGSSYNEQFF	TRBJ2-1	TRBV20-1	few	TRBD2
TGTGCCAGCAGCTTGCAAAGGTACAATGAGCAGTACTTC	CASSLQRYNEQYF	TRBJ2-7	TRBV5-6	once	NA
TGTGCCATCAGAAAAGACAGGGATAGCAATCAGCCCCAGCATTTT	CAIRKDRDSNQPQHF	TRBJ1-5	TRBV10-3	NA	TRBD1
TGTGCCAGCAGCGGGGACAGCGTGAGGGAAGAGACCCAGTACTTC	CASSGDSVREETQYF	TRBJ2-5	TRBV2	NA	TRBD1
TGCGCCAGCAGCCCATACAGGGGTAACAATCAGCCCCAGCATTTT	CASSPYRGNNQPQHF	TRBJ1-5	TRBV4-3	NA	TRBD1
TGTGCCAGCAGCGTAGGACAGGAAAACATTCAGTACTTC	CASSVGQENIQYF	TRBJ2-4	TRBV9	NA	NA
TGTGCCAGCAGTTACTCGCCGGGACAGTATAATTCACCCCTCCACTTT	CASSYSPGQYNSPLHF	TRBJ1-6	TRBV6-2/TRBV6-3	few	TRBD1
TGCAGCGTTGATGTCGGGGACTATGGCTACACCTTC	CSVDVGDYGYTF	TRBJ1-2	TRBV29-1	NA	NA
TGTGCCAGCAGCCCAACGGGATTGAGGGGGCAATACAATGAGCAGTACTTC	CASSPTGLRGQYNEQYF	TRBJ2-5	TRBV7-8	once	TRBD1
TGCAGTGCCGAAGGACAGGGGTCACACGAGCAGTACTTC	CSAEGQGSHEQYF	TRBJ2-7	TRBV20-1	NA	TRBD1
TGTGCCATCAGTGGTCCAGCGGGAGGCCGGGACAAAAACATTCAGTACTTC	CAISGPAGGRDKNIQYF	TRBJ2-4	TRBV10-3	NA	TRBD2
TGTGCCAGCAGCTTGGCACAGGGAGGGAAGACCCAGTACTTC	CASSLAQGGKTQYF	TRBJ2-5	TRBV5-5	NA	NA
TGTGCCAGCAGCTTAGAAGAGGCGAGGGGCTACACCTTC	CASSLEEARGYTF	TRBJ1-2	TRBV7-2	NA	NA
TGCAGTGCGATCCAGGAGCGGGAGCGAAGATCGTACGAGCAGTACTTC	CSAIQERERRSYEQYF	TRBJ2-7	TRBV20-1	few	TRBD2
TGCAGTGCATGGACCGGACAAGATACGCAGTATTTT	CSAWTGQDTQYF	TRBJ2-3	TRBV20-1	few	NA
TGCAGTGCGTTCCGGGACCTCATACGAGAGACCCAGTACTTC	CSAFRDLIRETQYF	TRBJ2-5	TRBV20-1	NA	NA
TGCGCCAGCAGCCCGCAGGGACAGGGCAACAATGGGCAGTTCTTC	CASSPQGQGNNGQFF	TRBJ2-1	TRBV5-1	NA	TRBD1
TGCGCCAGCAGTGGAGGGGGACAGGCCGGGAGAAGCATTCAGTACTTC	CASSGGGQAGRSIQYF	TRBJ2-4	TRBV10-1	NA	TRBD1
TGCAGCGTAGCGGGACTACTCTCCTACAATGAGCAGTTCTTC	CSVAGLLSYNEQFF	TRBJ2-1	TRBV29-1	NA	TRBD2
TGCAGTGCTGCAGGGTCGGGGGCCAACGTCCTGACTTTC	CSAAGSGANVLTF	TRBJ2-6	TRBV20-1	NA	NA
TGTGCCAGCAGTTACCGGGGGCGGGGGTTGGACTATGGCTACACCTTC	CASSYRGRGLDYGYTF	TRBJ1-2	TRBV6-5	NA	NA
TGTGCCAGCAGTGACCTAGCGGTTGCCACAGATACGCAGTATTTT	CASSDLAVATDTQYF	TRBJ2-3	TRBV6-4	NA	TRBD2
TGTGCCAGCCGCCAGGGGCAGAATAACTATGGCTACACCTTC	CASRQGQNNYGYTF	TRBJ1-2	TRBV6-6	NA	NA
TGCAGTGCTAGAGTTCTCGATTATGGCTACACCTTC	CSARVLDYGYTF	TRBJ1-2	TRBV20-1	NA	NA
TGCAGTGCTAGACGGCGGGAGACGGCCACCAATGAGCAGTTCTTC	CSARRRETATNEQFF	TRBJ2-1	TRBV20-1	NA	TRBD2
TGTACCAGCAGAGAGGGGACGGCTTACAATGAGCAGTTCTTC	CTSREGTAYNEQFF	TRBJ2-1	TRBV12-3/TRBV12-4	NA	NA
TGTGCCAGCAGTGACTCGAACGGGGCGCGGGGCTACACCTTC	CASSDSNGARGYTF	TRBJ1-2	TRBV6-4	NA	NA
TGTGCCAGCAGTTTGGGAAGGGCTTTCTTT	CASSLGRAFF	TRBJ1-1	TRBV12-3/TRBV12-4	NA	NA
TGTGCCAGCAGCGTAGGGGACCTACGGAATGAGCAGTTCTTC	CASSVGDLRNEQFF	TRBJ2-1	TRBV9	NA	NA
TGTGCCAGCAGTTACGGACAGATGAACACTGAAGCTTTCTTT	CASSYGQMNTEAFF	TRBJ1-1	TRBV6-5	NA	NA
TGTGCCAGCAGCTTAGATCTGGGCAGACACAATGAGCAGTTCTTC	CASSLDLGRHNEQFF	TRBJ2-1	TRBV7-8	NA	NA
TGCAGTGCTAGAGATAGCGGGGGGGCCGCAGATACGCAGTATTTT	CSARDSGGAADTQYF	TRBJ2-3	TRBV20-1	NA	TRBD2
TGTGCCAGCAGCCCCAGTGGCAATCAGCCCCAGCATTTT	CASSPSGNQPQHF	TRBJ1-5	TRBV7-9	few	NA
TGTGCCAGCAGTTTAGTGTGGCTTCCACGCACAGATACGCAGTATTTT	CASSLVWLPRTDTQYF	TRBJ2-3	TRBV27	NA	NA
TGTGCCAGCAGCTCACAGGGGGCAGGGGACTATGGCTACACCTTC	CASSSQGAGDYGYTF	TRBJ1-2	TRBV11-2	NA	TRBD1
TGTGCCAGCAGTGAGGGTCTGGACGGGTCCTACGAGCAGTACTTC	CASSEGLDGSYEQYF	TRBJ2-7	TRBV25-1	few	NA
TGTGCCAGCAGCTACCCGACAGGGGGTTCCTACAATGAGCAGTTCTTC	CASSYPTGGSYNEQFF	TRBJ2-1	TRBV5-4	NA	TRBD1
TGTGCCACCCTGACCGGGACACAACAAGAGACCCAGTACTTC	CATLTGTQQETQYF	TRBJ2-5	TRBV6-5	NA	NA
TGTGCCAGCAGCTTAGCGGGGCGAGGAAATCAGCCCCAGCATTTT	CASSLAGRGNQPQHF	TRBJ1-5	TRBV7-2	NA	NA
TGTGCCAGCAGCTTCCGGGCAGATCCAGAGACCCAGTACTTC	CASSFRADPETQYF	TRBJ2-5	TRBV7-9	NA	NA